The 17 T cell receptor beta chains listed next were all sequenced from one sample in a study of OX40 agonist ivuxolimab in advanced cancers. TCRdb keeps only in-frame clones here, not all; method: immunoSEQ multiplex PCR. Among 53,000 or so clones listed, nearly 90% were seen once. The starting material was CD4+ or CD8+ T cells sorted from blood, obtained in a trial of the OX40 agonist ivuxolimab. These receptors came from an adult with an advanced solid tumor such as melanoma, head and neck, liver or kidney cancer.

CDR3 nucleotides: TGTGCCAGCAGCGTTAGCGGGAGGGGCTACAATGAGCAGTTCTTC. It encodes CASSVSGRGYNEQFF. The chain recombines TRBV11-2 with TRBJ2-1, with 11 positions matching TRBD2. The trim removed 5 bases at V and 3 bases at J, leaving 3 bases unmatched. The CDR3 loop spans 15 amino acids. Germline V CDR1 and CDR2: SGHAT, FQNNGV.

The J gene is TRBJ1-1, the V gene TRBV4-1, with 10 bases matching TRBD1. The CDR3 is made up of 15 amino acids. The germline V gene has CDR1 MGHRA and CDR2 YSYEKL. J was trimmed by 1 base and V by 4 bases; bases with no gene match: 3. For the CDR3, the DNA is TGCGCCAGCAGCCCCGGGGACAGGGGGAACACTGAAGCTTTCTTT. It codes for CASSPGDRGNTEAFF.

This chain links TRBV19 with TRBJ1-2; TRBD1 agrees at 7 bases. Germline loops: CDR1 LNHDA, CDR2 SQIVND (reference sequence). The CDR3 runs 15 residues. The V and J ends lost 3 bases and 4 bases, in that order; junction bases with no gene match: 8. The CDR3: CASSIETGVGYGYTF. CDR3 DNA: TGTGCCAGTAGTATCGAAACAGGGGTTGGCTATGGCTACACCTTC.

The J gene is TRBJ1-1, the V gene TRBV30, with no clear D. The CDR3 is made up of 11 amino acids. Germline CDR1 GTSNPN, CDR2 SVGIG (reference sequence). V dropped 5 bases and J dropped 10 bases, with 14 bases sitting between them. CDR3 nucleotides: TGTGCCTGGTCGACACTCCCAGGAGCTTTCTTT. Residues: CAWSTLPGAFF. Full variable domain (rest looked up from reference TRBV30 and TRBJ1-1): SQTIHQWPATLVQPVGSPLSLECTVEGTSNPNLYWYRQAAGRGLQLLFYSVGIGQISSEVPQNLSASRPQDRQFILSSKKLLLSDSGFYLCAWSTLPGAFFGQGTRLTVV.

The V gene is TRBV10-3, the J gene TRBJ2-5, with 11 bases aligning to TRBD2. The junction had 2 bases not matched to a gene; V was cut back by 8 bases and J by 0 bases. CDR1 is ENHRY and CDR2 is SYGVKD in the germline V gene. The CDR3 runs 14 residues. CDR3 DNA: TGTGCCATCGGGACTAGCGGCAACCAAGAGACCCAGTACTTC. Translation gives CAIGTSGNQETQYF.

The chain joins TRBV9 to TRBJ2-2; no firm D call. Germline CDR1 is SGDLS and CDR2 is YYNGEE. This CDR3 has 15 residues. Trimming cost V 4 bases and J 4 bases, with 14 bases left between them. CDR3 sequence: CASSLAQGRTGELFF. The CDR3 region has the DNA TGTGCCAGCAGCCTGGCCCAAGGACGCACCGGGGAGCTGTTTTTT.

This clone has only a few counts. The gene calls are TRBV5-6 and TRBJ1-4, with TRBD1 identical over 8 bases. Looked up from germline, CDR1 is SGHDT and CDR2 is YYEEEE. The CDR3 runs to 14 residues. V was clipped by 2 bases and J by 13 bases; unmatched bases: 10. The CDR3 DNA reads as TGTGCCAGCAGCTTCCGACAGGGGCGCTCGGGACTGTTTTTT. This gives the protein CASSFRQGRSGLFF.

The chain employs TRBV7-2 and TRBJ1-2; 7 bases are shared with TRBD1. The germline V gene has CDR1 SGHTA and CDR2 FQGNSA. This CDR3 has 14 residues. V dropped 3 bases and J dropped 6; count of bases not matched to a gene: 7. CDR3 in DNA: TGTGCCAGCAGCTTGGGACAGCGGTTTGATGGCTACACCTTC. This encodes CASSLGQRFDGYTF.

This sequence joins TRBV27 and TRBJ2-5, with TRBD2 matching over 7 bases. This CDR3 comprises 13 residues. Per the germline V gene, CDR1 is MNHEY and CDR2 is SMNVEV (reference sequence). The V segment lost 6 bases and the J segment 7 bases; nucleotides outside the gene matches: 8. CDR3 coding DNA: TGTGCCAGCAGAATGGGAGGGGCCGGGACCCAGTACTTC. Residues: CASRMGGAGTQYF.

The genes are TRBV11-2 and TRBJ2-7; no clear D gene. CDR3 size: 12 residues. The germline V gene has CDR1 SGHAT and CDR2 FQNNGV. Trimming left V 5 bases short and J 0 bases short, with 5 bases between. The CDR3, as DNA: TGTGCCAGCAGCCTCGACTCCTACGAGCAGTACTTC. It encodes CASSLDSYEQYF.

The sample holds one count of this clone. The V call is TRBV6-1, the J call TRBJ1-2; no firm D call. From germline, CDR1 is MNHNS and CDR2 SASEGT. V was clipped by 0 bases and J by 8 bases, with 10 bases between them. The CDR3 is 13 residues long. CDR3 nucleotides: TGTGCCAGCAGTGAAGCTAAAGCTCGCGGCTACACCTTC. Translation: CASSEAKARGYTF.

V usage is TRBV18 and J usage is TRBJ2-2; D is undetermined. CDR3 size: 13 residues. V shed 0 bases and J shed 5 bases, with 4 bases lying between them. Germline V gene data show CDR1 as KGHSH and CDR2 as LQKENI. The CDR3 DNA reads as TGTGCCAGCTCACCACCGGTGACCGGGGAGCTGTTTTTT. Its protein product is CASSPPVTGELFF.

J is TRBJ2-1 and V is TRBV5-1; 7 bases align to TRBD1. Trimming cost V 5 bases and J 2 bases; bases outside gene matches: 7. Germline CDR1 reads SGHRS; CDR2 reads YFSETQ. This CDR3 comprises 15 residues. The DNA for the CDR3 is TGCGCCAGCAGGGAGATACAGGGGACCTACAATGAGCAGTTCTTC. The encoded protein is CASREIQGTYNEQFF.

This clone was observed a few times. The V gene is TRBV28, the J gene TRBJ1-2; D ambiguous. The V and J ends lost 5 bases and 4 bases respectively, with 23 bases between them. Germline loops: CDR1 MDHEN, CDR2 SYDVKM. This CDR3 has 17 amino acids. The CDR3: CASSTAPGRPHPYGYTF. In DNA form, the CDR3 reads TGTGCCAGCAGTACCGCCCCAGGACGGCCTCATCCCTATGGCTACACCTTC.

In its sample, this clone was seen once. This chain links TRBV28 with TRBJ2-1, with 14 bases fitting TRBD2. Trimming removed 5 bases from V and 1 base from J; junction bases left unmatched: 10. The CDR3 runs 19 residues. The germline gives CDR1 MDHEN, CDR2 SYDVKM. DNA of the CDR3: TGTGCCAGCAGTCAATTAGGGACTAGCGGGGGAGGGTCCTACAATGAGCAGTTCTTC. Protein product: CASSQLGTSGGGSYNEQFF.

V and J are TRBV6-1 and TRBJ2-3; TRBD1 or TRBD2 may be the D gene (6 bases each). Germline V gives CDR1 MNHNS, CDR2 SASEGT. CDR3 size: 12 residues. V was pared by 10 bases and J by 6 bases, with 14 bases between. CDR3 in amino acids: CATRGRWDTQYF. For the CDR3, the DNA is TGTGCCACTAGGGGGAGGTGGGATACGCAGTATTTT.

The genes are TRBV4-2 and TRBJ2-3; the D gene is possibly TRBD1 (6 bases). Germline CDR1 LGHNA, CDR2 YNFKEQ. V lost 2 bases and J 6 bases, leaving 15 bases between the germline ends. This CDR3 is 15 amino acids long. The CDR3 sequence is CASSQQGSGPDTQYF. CDR3 DNA sequence: TGTGCCAGCAGCCAACAGGGGTCGGGGCCGGATACGCAGTATTTT.